This T cell receptor beta chain was obtained from a study of regulatory T cells in long-lasting Graves disease (dated by TCRdb to 2020 to 2023). Regarding the study in general: In the newly diagnosed Graves' disease group, patients had been taking antithyroid drugs for less than 3 months. Patients with persistent Graves' disease were compared with patients with newly diagnosed Graves' disease using TCR sequencing and RNA sequencing of peripheral blood. The study took place in China and was registered as a clinical trial. A total of approximately 35 samples underwent TCR sequencing: around 13 from persistent and some 20 from newly diagnosed Graves' disease patients.

Results and caveats for the whole study, not just this receptor: Compared with newly diagnosed patients, persistent Graves' disease patients had lower TCR Shannon entropy and fewer highly expanded clones, which suggests clonal expansion. A larger number of public clonotypes was shared among persistent patients (2,741) than among newly diagnosed patients (about 990). Because the primary lesion, thyroid tissue, could not be accessed, the study looked at peripheral blood alone. Sequencing and analysis were limited to the TCR beta chain. Persistent disease showed preferential use of TRBV28, TRBJ1-2 and TRBJ2-5, whereas newly diagnosed disease favored TRBV20-1 and TRBJ2-1. The small sample size was acknowledged by the authors as a limitation that may reduce accuracy.

To note about this clonotype: This receptor's antigen is unknown. No base qualities exist here, and no much larger clone lies one base off it.

CDR1 and CDR2 were assigned from the germline V gene (reference sequence) as LGHDT and YNNKEL. V is cut by 0 bases and J by 4 bases, and the space between the germline ends is 6 bases. The CDR3 covers 13 residues, taking in both the cysteine and the phenylalanine. The kept DNA is CDR3 alone, 39 bases in frame from the first base. Library construction relied on multiplex PCR. Sequenced on an Illumina HiSeq 4000. iRepertoire HTBI primers and Arm-PCR amplification of CDR3 regions were used to construct TCR beta libraries. Before sequencing, the PCR products underwent gel purification. As for the authors' bioinformatics: Gene usage analysis of CDR3 amino acid clonotypes relied on the roughly 64 TRBV and 14 TRBJ segments identified across samples. Filtered high-quality paired reads were merged into contigs using COPE and FqMerger. BLAST was used to align contigs to the IMGT TRBV, TRBD and TRBJ reference genes, and CDR3 was defined following IMGT. Highly expanded clones were defined as clonotypes with a frequency above 0.1%. Shannon entropy served as the measure of repertoire diversity, while the Gini coefficient captured V-J evenness. Clonotypes shared by more than one individual were considered public. The public sequencing data were trimmed at Q25 with fastp and processed into clonotypes with MiXCR by TCRdb, which kept only in-frame beta chains. Rows are unified per CDR3 protein, each entry keeping the most common DNA and genes. The V and J calls, along with clone size, are taken from TCRdb and not from the paper's own processing. This sample gives hundreds of thousands of distinct CDR3 sequences in total; approximately 15% of them show up just once. The ten largest clones capture around 19% of the sample.

The intended sense of this specimen's time point label: newly diagnosed GD, antithyroid drugs for less than 3 months. For both TCR sequencing and RNA sequencing, RNA was extracted from PBMCs using TRIzol. The diagnosis of Graves' disease followed American Thyroid Association guidelines. Recruitment of patients was carried out at an endocrinology department in Xi'an, China. Each patient gave approximately 9 milliliters of peripheral blood, collected in an EDTA anticoagulant tube. Ficoll Paque Plus density gradient separation was used to isolate PBMCs, and no additional T cell sorting was done. An Agilent 2100 Bioanalyzer and agarose gel were used to check RNA quality, while a NanoDrop 2000 measured RNA concentration. A further study also used this sample, focusing on T cells in Graves' hyperthyroidism and ophthalmopathy. The second source states: Stable Graves' hyperthyroidism was defined as the absence of progression to ophthalmopathy over 18 months of follow-up. The hyperthyroidism patients were between 18 and 65 years old and newly diagnosed, with a disease duration of less than 2 months. The study excluded patients with uncontrolled infections, other autoimmune diseases, pregnancy or lactation. Diagnoses were established on the basis of clinical symptoms, serum thyroxine and TRAb, thyroid ultrasound, and orbital computed tomography. For the first round of RT-PCR on the TCR CDR3, the HTBI primer set was used together with the Qiagen OneStep RT-PCR kit. Most expanded thyroid clonotypes (frequency above 0.001) were also found in blood, which suggests that blood repertoires may mirror thyroid immune responses. Ophthalmopathy was separated from stable hyperthyroidism by a 13 V-J signature model, with just over 85% sensitivity and roughly 84% specificity obtained in cross-validation and 80%/75% obtained in testing. During validation, the model predicted progression to ophthalmopathy a median of about 5.9 months ahead of onset, with roughly 65% sensitivity and almost 75% specificity. To identify TCR V-J signatures that set the groups apart, the researchers used a discovery cohort of approximately 98 patients, made up of under 50 with Graves' ophthalmopathy and 57 with stable Graves' hyperthyroidism. Prospective prediction of ophthalmopathy was tested in an independent validation cohort of some 20 hyperthyroidism patients and 15 to 17 patients who later progressed to ophthalmopathy. For training and testing, the 100 or so patients in the discovery cohort were randomly divided in a 7:3 ratio. The study also compared thyroid tissue and blood T-cell repertoires from more than five Graves' hyperthyroidism patients. After sampling, hyperthyroidism patients received methimazole starting at 30 mg daily, and ophthalmopathy patients received high-dose intravenous methylprednisolone. The libraries were constructed in a second round of multiplex PCR and then size-selected and purified. Libraries were sequenced paired-end with 100 bp reads on an Illumina HiSeq2000. Raw data were processed with SOAPnuke, discarding reads with adapters, uncalled bases, mean Phred below 15, or no exact constant-primer or identifier match. High-quality paired reads were merged using COPE v1.2.5, and each unique nucleotide sequence was defined as a clonotype. MiTCR v1.1 was used to align clonotypes to the IMGT TRBV, TRBD and TRBJ reference segments. Only V-J combinations with frequency above 0.0001, covering 99% to 99.2% of repertoires, were analysed. The TCS score was defined as F50 (clonal expansion) divided by E x V (chaos), with BLOSUM62-based TCRdist calculated between CDR3 peptides within each V-J. Welch's t-statistics and random forest reduced around 520 V-J features to 10 to 15, which were used in a naive Bayes classifier (R e1071). Sample size was not statistically predetermined, and investigators were not blinded to group allocation. The paper reports TCR Vbeta CDR3 sequencing of 140 or so peripheral blood samples: around 41 ophthalmopathy, under 80 hyperthyroidism and approximately 17 progressor patients.

The sequencing used peripheral blood mononuclear cells (PBMCs), collected at new diagnosis, from a patient treated with antithyroid drugs. The clonotype originates from a woman between 25 and 40 years old with Graves disease. Donor details come from another sample of the same person, matched by shared clones. The rearrangement joined TRBV3-1 to TRBJ2-5, with no reliable assignment of the D segment. The CDR3 amino acid sequence is: CASSQDPRETQYF. The sequenced DNA is TGTGCCAGCAGCCAAGATCCCCGAGAGACCCAGTACTTC.